Listed below are T cell receptor beta chains from one sample, sequenced in a study of T cell responses to AZD1222 COVID-19 vaccine. TCRdb's copy holds only in-frame clones and misses some; the assay was immunoSEQ multiplex PCR. The sample gives about 100,000 clones, roughly 88% of which show up once; around 9% is in the top ten. The material was peripheral blood, obtained on day 0 of AZD1222 vaccination. The receptors derive from an adult in good health. The CDR3 runs from the conserved cysteine through the conserved F or W. The D gene is left open where the match is weak. Part of the rows lack a size; the others show once, few, many or a class for expanded clones.

D gene: NA; J gene: TRBJ1-6; V gene: TRBV7-2; clone size: NA; CDR3 DNA: TGTGCCAGCAGCTTGTCCACAGGGCTCCTCTATAATTCACCCCTCCACTTT; CDR3 protein: CASSLSTGLLYNSPLHF
D gene: NA; J gene: TRBJ1-6; V gene: TRBV7-2; clone size: NA; CDR3 DNA: TGTGCCAGCAGCTGGCGGGGACCCATTAATTCACCCCTCCACTTT; CDR3 protein: CASSWRGPINSPLHF
D gene: TRBD2; J gene: TRBJ2-3; V gene: TRBV9; clone size: NA; CDR3 DNA: TGTGCCAGCAGCGTAGAAGGGAAACTAGCGGGGGGAAGCACAGATACGCAGTATTTT; CDR3 protein: CASSVEGKLAGGSTDTQYF
D gene: TRBD1; J gene: TRBJ2-7; V gene: TRBV27; clone size: once; CDR3 DNA: TGTGCCAGCAGTTTTGTGGGAAGGACAGGGGTCGACGAGCAGTACTTC; CDR3 protein: CASSFVGRTGVDEQYF
D gene: NA; J gene: TRBJ1-6; V gene: TRBV7-9; clone size: NA; CDR3 DNA: TGTGCCAGCAGCTTAACTCCGGCAGGCAGCTCCTATAATTCACCCCTCCACTTT; CDR3 protein: CASSLTPAGSSYNSPLHF
D gene: TRBD2; J gene: TRBJ2-3; V gene: TRBV7-7; clone size: NA; CDR3 DNA: TGTGCTAGCAGCTTAAGCGGGGGGAAGACAGATACGCAGTATTTT; CDR3 protein: CASSLSGGKTDTQYF
D gene: TRBD2; J gene: TRBJ2-3; V gene: TRBV29-1; clone size: NA; CDR3 DNA: TGCAGCGTTGATTACGGGAGGGCCTGGGGAGATACGCAGTATTTT; CDR3 protein: CSVDYGRAWGDTQYF
D gene: NA; J gene: TRBJ1-2; V gene: TRBV15; clone size: NA; CDR3 DNA: TGTGCCACCAGCAGAGATCACAGGGACTACACCTTC; CDR3 protein: CATSRDHRDYTF
D gene: NA; J gene: TRBJ1-2; V gene: TRBV29-1; clone size: NA; CDR3 DNA: TGCAGCGTTAGAAGGGGCGCCCTCTGGGGCTACACCTTC; CDR3 protein: CSVRRGALWGYTF
D gene: TRBD1; J gene: TRBJ1-4; V gene: TRBV7-2; clone size: NA; CDR3 DNA: TGTGCCAGCAGCTTTTGGACAGGAGGGGGTGAAAAACTGTTTTTT; CDR3 protein: CASSFWTGGGEKLFF
D gene: NA; J gene: TRBJ1-2; V gene: TRBV19; clone size: NA; CDR3 DNA: TGTGCCAGTACCACCACGGGGAGGGTTAACTATGGCTACACCTTC; CDR3 protein: CASTTTGRVNYGYTF
D gene: NA; J gene: TRBJ1-2; V gene: TRBV28; clone size: NA; CDR3 DNA: TGTGCCAGCAGTTTTACGTTCCTATATGGCTACACCTTC; CDR3 protein: CASSFTFLYGYTF
D gene: TRBD1; J gene: TRBJ1-5; V gene: TRBV30; clone size: NA; CDR3 DNA: TGTGCCTGGAGTAGGACAGGGGTACAGCCCCAGCATTTT; CDR3 protein: CAWSRTGVQPQHF
D gene: TRBD1; J gene: TRBJ1-1; V gene: TRBV9; clone size: NA; CDR3 DNA: TGTGCCAGCGGGGACAGGTCGATGAACACTGAAGCTTTCTTT; CDR3 protein: CASGDRSMNTEAFF
D gene: NA; J gene: TRBJ1-5; V gene: TRBV6-5; clone size: NA; CDR3 DNA: TGTGCCAGCAGGATTTCACAGGGAATAGATCAGCCCCAGCATTTT; CDR3 protein: CASRISQGIDQPQHF
D gene: NA; J gene: TRBJ2-3; V gene: TRBV28; clone size: few; CDR3 DNA: TGTGCCAGCAGCCCTGGTGGCTATAAAGATACGCAGTATTTT; CDR3 protein: CASSPGGYKDTQYF
D gene: NA; J gene: TRBJ2-1; V gene: TRBV7-2; clone size: NA; CDR3 DNA: TGTGCCAGCAGCCAGAACCCAGGAACCTACAATGAGCAGTTCTTC; CDR3 protein: CASSQNPGTYNEQFF
D gene: TRBD1; J gene: TRBJ1-2; V gene: TRBV11-2; clone size: NA; CDR3 DNA: TGTGCCAGCAGCGCGAGGACACAGGGGGCGGATGGCTACACCTTC; CDR3 protein: CASSARTQGADGYTF
D gene: NA; J gene: TRBJ2-7; V gene: TRBV21-1; clone size: NA; CDR3 DNA: TGTGCCAGCAGCCAGGGGACGGGAGGGACGTACGAGCAGTACTTC; CDR3 protein: CASSQGTGGTYEQYF
D gene: NA; J gene: TRBJ2-3; V gene: TRBV30; clone size: NA; CDR3 DNA: TGTGCCTGGGCCCTAGCTCCAGATACGCAGTATTTT; CDR3 protein: CAWALAPDTQYF
D gene: NA; J gene: TRBJ2-1; V gene: TRBV9; clone size: NA; CDR3 DNA: TGTGCCAGCAGCTCACCAGGGGGGAAATACAATGAGCAGTTCTTC; CDR3 protein: CASSSPGGKYNEQFF
D gene: NA; J gene: TRBJ2-7; V gene: TRBV10-3; clone size: NA; CDR3 DNA: TGTGCCACGGGACGGGACTCCTACGAGCAGTACTTC; CDR3 protein: CATGRDSYEQYF
D gene: NA; J gene: TRBJ1-4; V gene: TRBV6-2/TRBV6-3; clone size: NA; CDR3 DNA: TGTGCCAGCAGTGACCCGACAGGCTCCATTGTTTTT; CDR3 protein: CASSDPTGSIVF
D gene: NA; J gene: TRBJ2-7; V gene: TRBV29-1; clone size: NA; CDR3 DNA: TGCAGCGTGTCGAGAGAGGGGTTAGGGCAGTACTTC; CDR3 protein: CSVSREGLGQYF
D gene: NA; J gene: TRBJ2-1; V gene: TRBV27; clone size: NA; CDR3 DNA: TGTGCCAGCAGTGTCCATCGAAAGGGTAGCTCCTACAATGAGCAGTTCTTC; CDR3 protein: CASSVHRKGSSYNEQFF
D gene: TRBD1; J gene: TRBJ2-7; V gene: TRBV5-5; clone size: NA; CDR3 DNA: TGTGCCAGCAGCTTAGGGACAGGTCTTTCCTACGAGCAGTACTTC; CDR3 protein: CASSLGTGLSYEQYF
D gene: TRBD1; J gene: TRBJ2-7; V gene: TRBV27; clone size: NA; CDR3 DNA: TGTGCCAGCAGTTCCCGGACAGGGATGTACGAGCAGTACTTC; CDR3 protein: CASSSRTGMYEQYF
D gene: NA; J gene: TRBJ1-6; V gene: TRBV19; clone size: NA; CDR3 DNA: TGTGCCAGTAGTATCATTTCAGGGCTCTCACCCCTCCACTTT; CDR3 protein: CASSIISGLSPLHF
D gene: TRBD2; J gene: TRBJ2-7; V gene: TRBV6-2/TRBV6-3; clone size: NA; CDR3 DNA: TGTGCCAGCAGTTTCACTAGCGGGAGAGTCTACGAGCAGTACTTC; CDR3 protein: CASSFTSGRVYEQYF
D gene: TRBD1; J gene: TRBJ2-3; V gene: TRBV6-2/TRBV6-3; clone size: NA; CDR3 DNA: TGTGCCAGCAGTTACCGGACAGGGGGCCAAGATACGCAGTATTTT; CDR3 protein: CASSYRTGGQDTQYF
D gene: NA; J gene: TRBJ1-2; V gene: TRBV5-1; clone size: NA; CDR3 DNA: TGCGCCAGCAGCTTGCACAGGGACGGCTACACCTTC; CDR3 protein: CASSLHRDGYTF
D gene: TRBD1; J gene: TRBJ2-3; V gene: TRBV5-1; clone size: NA; CDR3 DNA: TGCGCCAGCAGCTTGAAACTTACAGGGGAGCCCCAGAGTACAGATACGCAGTATTTT; CDR3 protein: CASSLKLTGEPQSTDTQYF
D gene: NA; J gene: TRBJ1-1; V gene: TRBV7-9; clone size: once; CDR3 DNA: TGTGCCAGCAGCTCTCAAGGGGCGGGTACTGAAGCTTTCTTT; CDR3 protein: CASSSQGAGTEAFF
D gene: TRBD1; J gene: TRBJ2-3; V gene: TRBV29-1; clone size: NA; CDR3 DNA: TGCAGCGTGGAGGGACAGGGGTACACAGATACGCAGTATTTT; CDR3 protein: CSVEGQGYTDTQYF
D gene: NA; J gene: TRBJ1-2; V gene: TRBV10-3; clone size: NA; CDR3 DNA: TGTGCCATCAGTGAGTCAAGGGGAGGGTATGGCTACACCTTC; CDR3 protein: CAISESRGGYGYTF
D gene: TRBD2; J gene: TRBJ2-7; V gene: TRBV9; clone size: NA; CDR3 DNA: TGTGCCAGCAGCGGGGGTTCTAGCGGGTCTCCCTACGAGCAGTACTTC; CDR3 protein: CASSGGSSGSPYEQYF